Each of the 29 T cell receptor beta chains below was sequenced from the same sample in a study of regulatory T cells in long-lasting Graves disease. Building the TCR beta libraries relied on iRepertoire HTBI primers, and CDR3 regions underwent Arm-PCR. TCRdb reprocessed the multiplex PCR reads via MiXCR and lists one record per CDR3 protein. The table records some 440,000 distinct CDR3 sequences, less than 25% of them present only once. The time point: persistent/refractory GD, antithyroid drugs over 5 years with positive TRAb. Extracted RNA from PBMCs served as the source of the TCR library. The specimen was peripheral blood mononuclear cells (PBMCs), collected when the disease was refractory, from a patient treated with antithyroid drugs. Receptors originate from a female donor with Graves disease.

V gene TRBV10-3 combines with J gene TRBJ1-2; D perhaps matches TRBD1 (6 bases). Deletions cut 0 bases from V and 8 bases from J, with 10 bases between. Germline CDR1 is ENHRY and CDR2 is SYGVKD. CDR3 length equals 13 residues. The DNA of the CDR3 is TGTGCCATCAGTGAGTCTCAGGGGCAGGGCTACACCTTC. Residues: CAISESQGQGYTF.

There are many counts of this clonotype. The V call is TRBV27, the J call TRBJ2-2, with D perhaps assigned TRBD1 or TRBD2 (5 bases each). V lost 5 bases to trimming and J lost 6 bases, with 13 bases between them. CDR1 is MNHEY and CDR2 is SMNVEV in the germline V gene (reference sequence). The length of the CDR3 is 14 residues. In nucleotides, the CDR3 is TGTGCCAGCAGTCCCGGGACCTTGGCCGGGGAGCTGTTTTTT. It encodes CASSPGTLAGELFF.

This clonotype has only a few counts. The chain couples TRBV6-2 or TRBV6-3 to TRBJ2-7; 13 bases agree with TRBD2. CDR3 length equals 17 residues. J was trimmed by 4 bases and V by 7 bases; bases with no gene match: 13. The germline V gene encodes CDR1 MNHEY and CDR2 SVGEGT. DNA for the CDR3: TGTGCCAGCATTCTGCCCATCGGACTAGCGGGGGATTACGAGCAGTACTTC. Amino acid sequence: CASILPIGLAGDYEQYF.

This clonotype was counted many times. The gene calls are TRBV28 and TRBJ2-7, with a possible D match to TRBD2 (6 bases). Looked up from germline, CDR1 is MDHEN and CDR2 is SYDVKM. The length of the CDR3 is 14 residues. The ends were cut back, 5 bases at V and 0 bases at J, with 11 bases in the middle. DNA of the CDR3: TGTGCCAGCAGTCGAGGGACTCTCTCCTACGAGCAGTACTTC. This sequence encodes CASSRGTLSYEQYF.

This clonotype was detected ten times or more. This chain joins TRBV30 and TRBJ1-6, with D possibly TRBD1 on 6 matching bases. This CDR3 is 13 amino acids long. CDR1 is GTSNPN and CDR2 is SVGIG in the germline V gene (reference sequence). Trimming removed 4 bases at V and 9 bases at J, with 13 bases between. The CDR3 here is CAWTGQSRSPLHF. In nucleotides, the CDR3 is TGTGCCTGGACCGGACAGAGCCGTTCACCCCTCCACTTT.

The chain uses TRBV7-9 and TRBJ2-2; a weak D match, TRBD2 (6 bases). The CDR3 is 18 amino acids. V was shortened by 6 bases and J by 5 bases, with 25 bases between the two germline ends. In germline, CDR1 is SEHNR, CDR2 FQNEAQ (reference sequence). CDR3 bases: TGTGCCAGCAGTTACTTTGTCATCCAGGGAGGTCGAACCGGGGAGCTGTTTTTT. The encoded protein is CASSYFVIQGGRTGELFF.

This clonotype appeared many times. The gene calls are TRBV20-1 and TRBJ1-1, with D maybe TRBD1 (6 bases). Germline V gives CDR1 DFQATT, CDR2 SNEGSKA (reference sequence). The CDR3 extends over 11 amino acids. The CDR3 loop reads CQAQGGPEAFF. CDR3 sequence (DNA): TGCCAAGCGCAAGGGGGACCTGAAGCTTTCTTT.

There are a few counts of this clonotype. The chain is built from TRBV7-8 and TRBJ2-3; the D is unclear. The CDR3 runs to 19 residues. Trimming cost V 5 bases and J 6 bases, with 30 bases left between them. The germline V gene encodes CDR1 SGHVS and CDR2 FQNEAQ. CDR3 bases: TGTGCCAGCAGCCAGAACTTCCCTCGTCCCTTTATAAGTGAGGATACGCAGTATTTT. Residues: CASSQNFPRPFISEDTQYF. Variable domain in full (rest from reference TRBV7-8 and TRBJ2-3): GAGVSQSPRYKVAKRGQDVALRCDPISGHVSLFWYQQALGQGPEFLTYFQNEAQLDKSGLPSDRFFAERPEGSVSTLKIQRTQQEDSAVYLCASSQNFPRPFISEDTQYFGPGTRLTVL.

V and J are TRBV5-8 and TRBJ2-2, with unresolved D. This CDR3 is built from 15 residues. V was trimmed by 2 bases and J by 2 bases, leaving 10 bases between them. Germline CDR1 and CDR2: SGHTS and YDEGEE. The CDR3 coding sequence is TGTGCCAGCAGCTTATTGGACGACAACACCGGGGAGCTGTTTTTT. Translation: CASSLLDDNTGELFF.

This clonotype was seen just once. J is TRBJ1-4 and V is TRBV20-1; D unclear. The CDR3 consists of 15 residues. V lost 3 bases to trimming and J lost 4 bases, with 15 bases between them. The germline CDR1 and CDR2 sequences are DFQATT and SNEGSKA (reference sequence). The CDR3 nucleotides read TGCAGTGCTAGGCGACTAGAGACTAGTAATGAAAAACTGTTTTTT. Translation gives CSARRLETSNEKLFF.

The table lists this clonotype with a few counts. The chain uses TRBV6-5 and TRBJ1-4; D is ambiguous. The CDR3 consists of 15 residues. The V gene lost 0 bases and the J gene lost 7 bases, with 12 bases spanning the gap. Germline CDR1 is MNHEY and CDR2 is SVGAGI. The CDR3 here is CASSYSDPASEKLFF. The CDR3 DNA reads TGTGCCAGCAGTTACTCGGACCCTGCAAGTGAAAAACTGTTTTTT.

The rearrangement uses TRBV28 and TRBJ2-2; D might be TRBD1 (6 bases). Trimming shortened V by 3 bases and J by 2 bases, and 16 bases separated the two germline ends. The CDR3 runs 17 residues. Germline assignment: CDR1 MDHEN and CDR2 SYDVKM. In DNA, the CDR3 is TGTGCCAGCAGTTTTCCTGGGACAATGCTTAACACCGGGGAGCTGTTTTTT. Its translation: CASSFPGTMLNTGELFF.

This clonotype was recorded once. Written as DNA, the CDR3 is TGTGCCAGCGGCCTTTTTAGGCGGGGGACCTACAATGAGCAGTTCTTC. Translating gives CASGLFRRGTYNEQFF. The V and J genes are TRBV13 and TRBJ2-1, with 7 positions matching TRBD2. The CDR3 is 16 amino acids. CDR1 PRHDT and CDR2 FYEKMQ come from the germline V gene (reference sequence). With V trimmed by 8 bases and J by 2 bases, 12 bases remained unmatched.

This clonotype was detected ten times or more. The chain joins TRBV27 to TRBJ2-7; 7 bases align to TRBD2. The CDR3 loop spans 13 amino acids. V lost 6 bases to trimming and J lost 6 bases; unmatched junction nucleotides: 8. Germline values: CDR1 MNHEY, CDR2 SMNVEV (reference sequence). The CDR3 sequence: CASSPAGVVEQYF. The DNA of the CDR3 is TGTGCCAGCAGCCCCGCGGGGGTAGTCGAGCAGTACTTC.

In the case of this clonotype: This likely comes from a read error, as the CDR3 has no conserved phenylalanine or tryptophan at its end. CDR3 nucleotide sequence: TGCGCCAGCAGCCGAGGGCCCATGAACACTGAAGCTTTCCTT. Its protein is CASSRGPMNTEAFL. The gene calls are TRBV5-1 and TRBJ1-1; D is undetermined. CDR1 is SGHRS, CDR2 YFSETQ, per germline. The CDR3 is made up of 14 amino acids. V lost 4 bases and J lost 0, with 10 bases in between.

The genes are TRBV12-3 or TRBV12-4 and TRBJ2-1; 11 bases fit TRBD2. Losses at the gene ends were 4 bases for V and 10 bases for J; bases not matched to a gene: 6. This CDR3 spans 14 amino acids. The CDR3 sequence: CASSWGLAGGEQFF. The CDR3 bases are TGTGCCAGCAGTTGGGGGCTAGCGGGAGGAGAGCAGTTCTTC.

This clonotype was observed at least ten times. This chain links TRBV3-1 with TRBJ2-5; TRBD2 matches 8 bases. This CDR3 has 17 residues. V gave up 0 bases and J gave up 1 base; unmatched junction bases: 7. CDR1 LGHDT and CDR2 YNNKEL come from the germline V gene (reference sequence). This CDR3 reads CASSQEKASGSQETQYF. CDR3 coding DNA: TGTGCCAGCAGCCAAGAAAAAGCCAGCGGGAGCCAAGAGACCCAGTACTTC.

This clonotype was seen ten or more times. CDR3 sequence (DNA): TGTGCCAGCAGCTTTGGGACAGCCTATAATTCACCCCTCCACTTT. Encoded protein: CASSFGTAYNSPLHF. This chain joins TRBV5-6 and TRBJ1-6; 7 bases map to TRBD1. V trimming: 2 bases; J trimming: 2 bases; junction bases outside the gene matches: 1. Germline V gene data show CDR1 as SGHDT and CDR2 as YYEEEE. The CDR3 contains 15 residues.

Ten or more counts support this clonotype. The rearrangement joins TRBV6-1 to TRBJ1-5, with 7 nucleotides matching TRBD1. Losses at the gene ends were 2 bases for V and 4 bases for J; bases not matched to a gene: 2. The germline V gene has CDR1 MNHNS and CDR2 SASEGT. This CDR3 is built from 14 residues. The CDR3 spells CASSEYRGNQPQHF. The CDR3 DNA reads TGTGCCAGCAGTGAATACAGGGGTAATCAGCCCCAGCATTTT.

The genes are TRBV20-1 and TRBJ1-1, with TRBD1 as a possible D gene (5 bases). Per germline, CDR1 DFQATT and CDR2 SNEGSKA (reference sequence). This CDR3 spans 14 amino acids. V was clipped by 5 bases and J by 1 base, with 14 bases between them. CDR3 bases: TGCAGTGCTTCCCCGGGACCGAAGAACACTGAAGCTTTCTTT. Translating it yields CSASPGPKNTEAFF.

The chain employs TRBV6-2 or TRBV6-3 and TRBJ2-4; TRBD2 matches 10 bases. The J call could be wrong; TRBJ2-1 is a better fit for the DNA end. There are 15 residues in the CDR3. The germline V gene encodes CDR1 MNHEY and CDR2 SVGEGT. As DNA, the CDR3 is TGTGCCAGCAGTGATCCCCCTAGCGGGAGCAATGAGCAGTTCTTC. Translated: CASSDPPSGSNEQFF.

This clonotype was detected ten times or more. J is TRBJ2-5 and V is TRBV24-1, with 10 bases identical to TRBD1. V lost 4 bases and J lost 5; bases outside the gene matches: 9. There are 16 residues in the CDR3. Germline CDR1 is KGHDR and CDR2 is SFDVKD. Written as DNA, the CDR3 is TGTGCCACCAGTGACCCGGGACAGGGGCCGGGGGAGACCCAGTACTTC. It specifies CATSDPGQGPGETQYF.

The rearrangement links TRBV7-9 to TRBJ2-2; tentative D call: TRBD2 (7 bases). CDR1 SEHNR and CDR2 FQNEAQ come from the germline V gene (reference sequence). V was pared by 7 bases and J by 5 bases, with 17 bases between. The CDR3 is made up of 15 amino acids. In DNA, the CDR3 is TGTGCCAGCACCCAACGGGGGGCCCGGACCGGGGAGCTGTTTTTT. The encoded protein is CASTQRGARTGELFF.

V gene TRBV29-1 combines with J gene TRBJ2-7; 10 bases agree with TRBD1. J was trimmed by 3 bases and V by 4 bases; bases with no gene match: 6. The CDR3 covers 14 residues. The germline CDR1 and CDR2 sequences are SQVTM and ANQGSEA. The CDR3 DNA follows: TGCAGCGTTGTTCTGGACAGGGGGTTCTACGAGCAGTACTTC. Amino acids: CSVVLDRGFYEQYF.

About this clonotype: The junction and the germline gene differ at one end; a read error may be behind it. The chain recombines TRBV12-3 or TRBV12-4 with TRBJ1-1; 8 bases fit TRBD1. The CDR3 spans 16 residues. The CDR3 region has the DNA TGTGTCAGCAGTCCTTGGACAGGGCTTGTTGGCACTGAAGCTTTCTTT. Protein sequence: CVSSPWTGLVGTEAFF.

This clonotype has ten or more counts. This chain joins TRBV12-3 or TRBV12-4 and TRBJ1-4; D perhaps matches TRBD1 (5 bases). The CDR3 has 13 amino acids. The V gene lost 1 base and the J gene lost 10 bases, with 10 bases spanning the gap. This CDR3 reads CASSLGGRGKLFF. DNA of the CDR3: TGTGCCAGCAGTTTAGGGGGACGTGGAAAACTGTTTTTT.

The sample holds a few counts of this clonotype. The chain uses TRBV19 and TRBJ2-3; 7 bases match TRBD1. Germline lookup yields CDR1 LNHDA and CDR2 SQIVND (reference sequence). CDR3 length equals 17 residues. The ends lost 3 bases at V and 2 bases at J; junction bases unmatched: 11. CDR3 bases: TGTGCCAGTAGTATGGACAGGACCTCCAGCCACACAGATACGCAGTATTTT. It encodes CASSMDRTSSHTDTQYF. The full variable domain, with the rest looked up from reference TRBV19 and TRBJ2-3, is DGGITQSPKYLFRKEGQNVTLSCEQNLNHDAMYWYRQDPGQGLRLIYYSQIVNDFQKGDIAEGYSVSREKKESFPLTVTSAQKNPTAFYLCASSMDRTSSHTDTQYFGPGTRLTVL.

The V call is TRBV20-1, the J call TRBJ1-6; D not certain. Trimming shortened V by 6 bases and J by 7 bases, and 16 bases separated the two germline ends. Per the germline V gene, CDR1 is DFQATT and CDR2 is SNEGSKA (reference sequence). There are 14 residues in the CDR3. The CDR3 loop reads CSATWENLNSPLHF. The CDR3 nucleotides are TGCAGTGCCACGTGGGAAAATCTAAATTCACCCCTCCACTTT.

In regard to this clonotype: With a much larger clone just one base away, this may be a read error. This chain joins TRBV28 and TRBJ2-5; no clear D. Germline CDR1 is MDHEN and CDR2 is SYDVKM. This CDR3 region has 14 residues. CDR3 DNA: TGTGCCGGCAGTTTGTCCGGGTACCAAGAGACCCAGTACTTC. It encodes CAGSLSGYQETQYF. Complete variable domain (other parts from reference TRBV28 and TRBJ2-5): DVKVTQSSRYLVKRTGEKVFLECVQDMDHENMFWYRQDPGLGLRLIYFSYDVKMKEKGDIPEGYSVSREKKERFSLILESASTNQTSMYLCAGSLSGYQETQYFGPGTRLLVL.